A single sample gave rise to the 4 T cell receptor beta chains below, sequenced in a study of T-cell memory formation after mild COVID-19. TCRdb redid the calling of the 5' RACE reads with MiXCR, one entry per CDR3 protein. Of 200,000 to 300,000 distinct CDR3 sequences listed, roughly 17% are singletons. Material: PBMCs or a T cell subset sorted from them (not recorded which). The receptors were gathered from a man aged 18 to 30 who had mild COVID-19 (a few samples of this study predate the infection). Cell type and time point are not known.

The chain has TRBV2 and TRBJ2-7, with D hard to call. V was cut by 3 bases and J by 6 bases, with 3 bases left in between. The CDR3 loop spans 10 amino acids. Germline CDR1 reads SNHLY; CDR2 reads FYNNEI. The CDR3 nucleotides are TGTGCCAGCAGTGATGTCGAGCAGTACGTC. Its translation: CASSDVEQYV.

V is TRBV6-5 and J is TRBJ2-7, with a weak D call TRBD2 (6 bases). This CDR3 region has 13 residues. CDR1 is MNHEY, CDR2 SVGAGI, per germline. V lost 6 bases, J lost 5 bases, and 14 bases lay in between. The CDR3 DNA reads as TGTGCCAGCAGAAACGGGGGTTCCGACGAGCAGTACGTC. Amino acids: CASRNGGSDEQYV.

This clonotype showed up just a few times. The gene calls are TRBV7-3 and TRBJ2-3; a possible D gene is TRBD2 (5 bases). Trimming cost V 5 bases and J 6 bases, with 9 bases left between them. The germline V gene encodes CDR1 SGHTA and CDR2 FQGTGA. The length of the CDR3 is 12 residues. CDR3 region: CASSQSGDTQYF. CDR3 DNA sequence: TGTGCCAGCAGCCAGTCGGGGGATACGCAGTATTTT.

CDR3 sequence (DNA): TGCAGTGCTAGAGGGGGGGGCTTTCCACCTAGCACAGATACGCAGTATTTT. Protein product: CSARGGGFPPSTDTQYF. The chain has TRBV20-1 and TRBJ2-3; D perhaps matches TRBD2 (7 bases). There are 17 residues in the CDR3. The V gene's germline CDR1 is DFQATT and CDR2 SNEGSKA (reference sequence). Trimming took 1 base from V and 0 from J, leaving 17 bases between them.